What follows describes a single T cell receptor (beta chain). What it recognizes is unknown. These data come from a study of T cell responses to AZD1222 COVID-19 vaccine. Pooled samples include second doses given at about 4 or 12 weeks. TCRdb's copy holds only in-frame clones and misses some; the assay was immunoSEQ multiplex PCR. In the table there are 100,000 to 120,000 clones, approximately 92% of which are singletons. Study outcomes and limitations: Donors were chiefly white British, with a greater number of females, and clonal diversity was perhaps underestimated. CD4 TCRs covered the whole spike, strongest at regions 160-218 and 743-854.

The germline gives CDR1 SGHNT, CDR2 YYREEE (reference sequence). CDR3 length: 11 residues. Trimming took 3 bases from V and 9 from J, leaving 7 bases between them. This specimen was peripheral blood, taken 28 days after the second AZD1222 dose. The receptor's source is an adult who received the AZD1222 COVID-19 vaccine. V is TRBV5-4 and J is TRBJ2-1; D uncertain. The DNA for the CDR3 is TGTGCCAGCAGCTCCCCCAGTGAGCAGTTCTTC. Translation gives CASSSPSEQFF.